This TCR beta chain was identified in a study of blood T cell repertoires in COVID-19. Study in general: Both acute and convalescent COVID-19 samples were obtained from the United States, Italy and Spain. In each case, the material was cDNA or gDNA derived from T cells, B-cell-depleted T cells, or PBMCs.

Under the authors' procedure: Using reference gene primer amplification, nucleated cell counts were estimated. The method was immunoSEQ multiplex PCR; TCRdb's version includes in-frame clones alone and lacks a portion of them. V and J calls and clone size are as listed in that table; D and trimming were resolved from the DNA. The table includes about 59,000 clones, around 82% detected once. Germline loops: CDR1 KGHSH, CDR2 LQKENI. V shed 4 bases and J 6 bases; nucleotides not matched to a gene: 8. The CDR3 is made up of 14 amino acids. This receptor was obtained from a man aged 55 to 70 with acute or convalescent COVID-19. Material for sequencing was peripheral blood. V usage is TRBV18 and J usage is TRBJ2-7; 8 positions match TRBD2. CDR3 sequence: CASSLPSGRGEQYF. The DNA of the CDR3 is TGTGCCAGCTCACTTCCCTCCGGGAGGGGCGAGCAGTACTTC.